The 20 T cell receptor beta chains below all came from one sample that was sequenced in a study of OX40 agonist ivuxolimab in advanced cancers. Sequenced by immunoSEQ multiplex PCR; TCRdb stores in-frame clones only, minus some. The sample contains roughly 35,000 clones, 65% to 80% of which appear only once. This material consisted of CD4+ or CD8+ T cells sorted from blood, taken in a trial of the OX40 agonist ivuxolimab. The receptor source for this set is an adult with an advanced solid tumor such as melanoma, head and neck, liver or kidney cancer.

The chain is built from TRBV10-3 and TRBJ2-5; 15 bases line up with TRBD2. Germline CDR1 ENHRY, CDR2 SYGVKD. This CDR3 region has 16 residues. Trimming removed 10 bases from V and 2 bases from J; junction bases left unmatched: 8. This CDR3 is CATRTSGGASQETQYF. As DNA, the CDR3 is TGTGCCACTAGGACTAGCGGGGGGGCCAGTCAAGAGACCCAGTACTTC.

This clone has only one observation. This chain joins TRBV19 and TRBJ1-2; the D gene is possibly TRBD1 (6 bases). Germline lookup yields CDR1 LNHDA and CDR2 SQIVND (reference sequence). The CDR3 has 11 amino acids. V gave up 5 bases and J gave up 8 bases, with 9 bases separating them. Here the CDR3 DNA reads TGTGCCAGTAGTTGGGGGGCAGGCTACACCTTC. Its protein product is CASSWGAGYTF.

The chain employs TRBV7-7 and TRBJ2-1, with D perhaps matching TRBD2 (6 bases). The CDR3 length is 16 residues. From germline, CDR1 is SSHAT and CDR2 FNYEAQ (reference sequence). V was clipped by 5 bases and J by 4 bases, with 18 bases between them. The CDR3 reads CASSLGTSPPYNEQFF. The CDR3 nucleotides are TGTGCCAGCAGCCTGGGGACTTCCCCACCGTACAATGAGCAGTTCTTC. Filled out from reference TRBV7-7 and TRBJ2-1, the complete variable domain reads GAGVSQSPRYKVTKRGQDVTLRCDPISSHATLYWYQQALGQGPEFLTYFNYEAQPDKSGLPSDRFSAERPEGSISTLTIQRTEQRDSAMYRCASSLGTSPPYNEQFFGPGTRLTVL.

The rearrangement joins TRBV9 to TRBJ1-2; D call uncertain. The V gene's germline CDR1 is SGDLS and CDR2 YYNGEE. The CDR3 sequence is 18 residues long. V was clipped by 4 bases and J by 4 bases, with 26 bases between them. The CDR3 loop reads CASSPSRMAGRNGYGYTF. The DNA for the CDR3 is TGTGCCAGCAGCCCCTCTCGTATGGCAGGACGAAACGGCTATGGCTACACCTTC.

This clone has a handful of counts. The chain is built from TRBV7-9 and TRBJ1-6; D might be TRBD1 (6 bases). Germline V gene sequence: CDR1 SEHNR, CDR2 FQNEAQ (reference sequence). Trimming left V 5 bases short and J 5 bases short, with 19 bases between. The CDR3 is 17 residues long. CDR3 DNA: TGTGCCAGCAGCAAAGATGGGACAACCCGGGATAATTCACCCCTCCACTTT. Amino acid sequence: CASSKDGTTRDNSPLHF.

V usage is TRBV6-5 and J usage is TRBJ1-1; D unclear. The length of the CDR3 is 16 residues. V was shortened by 0 bases and J by 4 bases, with 15 bases between the two germline ends. CDR1 is MNHEY, CDR2 SVGAGI, per germline. The CDR3 sequence is CASSYSNGDLSTEAFF. In DNA, the CDR3 is TGTGCCAGCAGTTACTCGAATGGGGATTTAAGCACTGAAGCTTTCTTT.

This clone was counted a few times. The chain carries TRBV7-9 and TRBJ2-7, with no clear D. V dropped 1 base and J dropped 7 bases, with 8 bases sitting between them. The CDR3 totals 12 residues. The germline V gene encodes CDR1 SEHNR and CDR2 FQNEAQ (reference sequence). The CDR3 region is CASSLVGSEQYF. The CDR3 bases are TGTGCCAGCAGCTTAGTAGGGTCTGAGCAGTACTTC.

The gene calls are TRBV5-1 and TRBJ1-6; D is unresolved. Per germline, CDR1 SGHRS and CDR2 YFSETQ. The V gene lost 5 bases and the J gene lost 8 bases, with 14 bases spanning the gap. The CDR3 runs 14 residues. The DNA of the CDR3 is TGCGCCAGCAGACCAGCTCAGTCGGATTCACCCCTCCACTTT. Its protein product is CASRPAQSDSPLHF.

The chain carries TRBV7-9 and TRBJ1-5; tentative D call: TRBD1 (5 bases). Germline CDR1 is SEHNR and CDR2 is FQNEAQ (reference sequence). The CDR3 extends over 15 amino acids. V lost 2 bases, J lost 4 bases, and 12 bases lay in between. The CDR3 is CASSLSGPGNQPQHF. The CDR3 DNA reads TGTGCCAGCAGCTTATCAGGGCCAGGGAATCAGCCCCAGCATTTT.

CDR3 loop: CASSLTSGAWGDTQYF. CDR3 coding DNA: TGCGCCAGCAGCTTGACTAGCGGGGCATGGGGGGATACGCAGTATTTT. This rearrangement joins TRBV5-1 to TRBJ2-3; TRBD2 agrees at 10 bases. The CDR3 has 16 residues. J was trimmed by 6 bases and V by 1 base; bases with no gene match: 8. Germline V gene data show CDR1 as SGHRS and CDR2 as YFSETQ.

The chain joins TRBV5-1 to TRBJ2-5; 10 bases align to TRBD1. The V segment lost 4 bases and the J segment 4 bases; nucleotides outside the gene matches: 1. Germline CDR1 and CDR2: SGHRS and YFSETQ. This CDR3 has 13 amino acids. The CDR3 sequence: CASSRDRGETQYF. The CDR3 region has the DNA TGCGCCAGCAGCCGGGACAGGGGAGAGACCCAGTACTTC.

The chain employs TRBV6-6 and TRBJ1-1, with D tentatively TRBD1 (6 bases). CDR3 length equals 13 residues. V lost 6 bases and J 3 bases, leaving 11 bases between the germline ends. Germline V CDR1 and CDR2: MNHNY, SVGAGI (reference sequence). The CDR3 DNA is TGTGCCAGCAGGACAGGTGGGTACACTGAAGCTTTCTTT. It yields the protein CASRTGGYTEAFF.

This chain links TRBV19 with TRBJ2-1; no reliable D call. Trimming removed 0 bases from V and 0 bases from J, with 9 bases in between. Per germline, CDR1 LNHDA and CDR2 SQIVND (reference sequence). CDR3 length: 16 amino acids. CDR3 sequence reads: CASSIDLQSSYNEQFF. The CDR3 DNA sequence: TGTGCCAGTAGTATAGATTTACAGAGCTCCTACAATGAGCAGTTCTTC.

V usage is TRBV5-1 and J usage is TRBJ2-5; D unresolved. The J call may be wrong; the DNA end is better matched by TRBJ2-7. Germline V lookup: CDR1 SGHRS, CDR2 YFSETQ. The CDR3 runs to 12 residues. The CDR3, as DNA: TGCGCCAGCAGCTCAAACTCCTACGAGCAGTACTTC. Amino acids: CASSSNSYEQYF.

J is TRBJ2-1 and V is TRBV10-1; no reliable D call. Germline V CDR1 and CDR2: WNHNN, SYGVQD (reference sequence). Trimming cost V 2 bases and J 7 bases, with 9 bases left between them. This CDR3 comprises 13 residues. The CDR3, as DNA: TGCGCCAGCAGTGAGGTGACTTGGAATGAGCAGTTCTTC. Encoded protein: CASSEVTWNEQFF.

There are a few counts of this clone. The V call is TRBV10-3, the J call TRBJ1-6, with 7 bases that match TRBD1. The CDR3 spans 15 residues. Germline V gene lookup returns CDR1 ENHRY and CDR2 SYGVKD. V shed 7 bases, J shed 11 bases, and the junction held 14 bases outside the gene matches. The CDR3 DNA reads TGTGCCATCACACCTGGGGCAGGGGGGTCGGCACCCCTCCACTTT. This translates into CAITPGAGGSAPLHF.

This chain links TRBV18 with TRBJ1-2, with TRBD1 as a possible D gene (6 bases). Germline V gives CDR1 KGHSH, CDR2 LQKENI. This CDR3 has 13 residues. Trimming removed 1 base at V and 7 bases at J, with 10 bases between. CDR3: CASSPLAGAGYTF. The CDR3 DNA follows: TGTGCCAGCTCACCACTGGCAGGGGCTGGCTACACCTTC.

The chain couples TRBV6-5 to TRBJ2-6, with D perhaps matching TRBD2 (6 bases). The V gene lost 5 bases and the J gene lost 1 base, with 9 bases spanning the gap. The CDR3 contains 15 residues. Germline CDR1 MNHEY, CDR2 SVGAGI. CDR3 nucleotide sequence: TGTGCCAGCAGTCCGGGGAGGTCTGGGGCCAACGTCCTGACTTTC. The encoded protein is CASSPGRSGANVLTF.

This chain joins TRBV6-5 and TRBJ1-3; D is undetermined. Germline-derived CDR1 and CDR2 are MNHEY and SVGAGI. The CDR3 runs 16 residues. Trimming shortened V by 0 bases and J by 0 bases, and 9 bases separated the two germline ends. CDR3 sequence: CASSYSKKLSGNTIYF. The CDR3 DNA is TGTGCCAGCAGTTACTCGAAAAAGCTCTCTGGAAACACCATATATTTT.

J is TRBJ2-7 and V is TRBV5-4, with TRBD1 matching 7 bases. The length of the CDR3 is 14 residues. Germline V gene sequence: CDR1 SGHNT, CDR2 YYREEE (reference sequence). With 4 bases clipped from V and 4 bases from J, the junction kept 8 bases outside the gene matches. The CDR3 loop is CASSPWTGTYEQYF. Here the CDR3 DNA reads TGTGCCAGCAGCCCCTGGACAGGAACTTACGAGCAGTACTTC.